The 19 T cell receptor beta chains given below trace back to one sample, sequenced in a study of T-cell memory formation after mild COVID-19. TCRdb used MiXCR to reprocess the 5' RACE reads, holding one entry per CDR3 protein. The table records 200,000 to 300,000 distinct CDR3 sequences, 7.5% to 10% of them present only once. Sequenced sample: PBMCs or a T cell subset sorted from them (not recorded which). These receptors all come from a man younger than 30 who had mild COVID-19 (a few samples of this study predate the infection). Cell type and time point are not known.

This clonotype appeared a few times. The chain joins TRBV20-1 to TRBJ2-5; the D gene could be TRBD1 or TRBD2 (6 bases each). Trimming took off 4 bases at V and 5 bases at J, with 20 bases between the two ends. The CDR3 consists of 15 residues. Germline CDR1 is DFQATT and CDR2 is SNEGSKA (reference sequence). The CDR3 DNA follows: TGCAGTGCTATCCGTGAGGGGGGTGCAGGGGAGACCCAGTACTTC. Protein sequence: CSAIREGGAGETQYF.

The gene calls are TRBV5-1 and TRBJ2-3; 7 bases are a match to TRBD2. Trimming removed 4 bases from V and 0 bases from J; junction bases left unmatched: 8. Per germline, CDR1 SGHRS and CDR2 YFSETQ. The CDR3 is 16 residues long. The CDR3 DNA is TGCGCCAGCAGCCGACTCCTGACTAGCAGCACAGATACGCAGTATTTT. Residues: CASSRLLTSSTDTQYF.

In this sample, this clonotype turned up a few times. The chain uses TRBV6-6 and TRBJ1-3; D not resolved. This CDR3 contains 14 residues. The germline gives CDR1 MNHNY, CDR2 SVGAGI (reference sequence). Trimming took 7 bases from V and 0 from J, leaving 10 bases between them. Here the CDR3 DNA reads TGTGCCAGCACCTATCAGGACTCTGGAAACACCATATATTTT. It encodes CASTYQDSGNTIYF.

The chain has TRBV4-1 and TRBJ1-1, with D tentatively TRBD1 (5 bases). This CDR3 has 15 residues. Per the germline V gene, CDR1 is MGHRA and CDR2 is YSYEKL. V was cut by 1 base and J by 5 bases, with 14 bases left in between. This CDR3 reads CASSQVRRGDTEAFF. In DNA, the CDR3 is TGCGCCAGCAGCCAAGTTCGGAGGGGAGATACTGAAGCTTTCTTT.

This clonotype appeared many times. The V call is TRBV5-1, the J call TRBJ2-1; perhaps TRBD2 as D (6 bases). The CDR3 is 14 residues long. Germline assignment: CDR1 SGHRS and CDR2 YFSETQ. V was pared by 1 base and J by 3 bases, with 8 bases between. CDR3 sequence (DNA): TGCGCCAGCAGCTTGAATAGCGGCTACAATGAGCAGTTCTTC. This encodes CASSLNSGYNEQFF.

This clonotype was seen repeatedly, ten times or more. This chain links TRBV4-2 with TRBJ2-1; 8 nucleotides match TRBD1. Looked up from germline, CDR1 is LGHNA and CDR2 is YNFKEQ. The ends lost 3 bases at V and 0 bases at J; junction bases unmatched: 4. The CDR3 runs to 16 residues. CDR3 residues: CASSHGTGFSYNEQFF. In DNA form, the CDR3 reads TGTGCCAGCAGCCACGGGACAGGCTTCTCCTACAATGAGCAGTTCTTC.

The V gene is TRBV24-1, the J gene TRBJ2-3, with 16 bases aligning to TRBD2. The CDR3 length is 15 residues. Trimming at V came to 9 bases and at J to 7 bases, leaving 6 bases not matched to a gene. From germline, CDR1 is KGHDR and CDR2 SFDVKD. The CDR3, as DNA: TGTGCCACCCAAGGGACTAGCGGGGGGGCGAATACGCAGTATTTT. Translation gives CATQGTSGGANTQYF.

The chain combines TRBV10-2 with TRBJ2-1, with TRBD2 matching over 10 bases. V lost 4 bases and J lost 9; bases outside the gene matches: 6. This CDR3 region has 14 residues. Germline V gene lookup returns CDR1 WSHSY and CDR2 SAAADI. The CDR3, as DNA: TGCGCCAGCAGTGTAAGCGGGGGGGCTAGTGAGCAGTTCTTC. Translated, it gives CASSVSGGASEQFF.

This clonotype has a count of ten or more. CDR3 DNA sequence: TGCGCCAGCAGCTTGGATCCTAGCGGGGGTAATGAGCAGTTCTTC. Its translation: CASSLDPSGGNEQFF. V is TRBV5-1 and J is TRBJ2-1; the match to TRBD2 covers 10 bases. From germline, CDR1 is SGHRS and CDR2 YFSETQ. This CDR3 has 15 residues. V shed 0 bases and J 7 bases; nucleotides not matched to a gene: 4.

CDR3 DNA sequence: TGCGCCAGCAGCCTCAGTCCGGGAAGTGGGAATGGCTACACCTTC. It yields the protein CASSLSPGSGNGYTF. The chain links TRBV5-1 to TRBJ1-2; unclear D gene. V was clipped by 4 bases and J by 6 bases, with 19 bases between them. Germline-derived CDR1 and CDR2 are SGHRS and YFSETQ. This CDR3 comprises 15 residues. The full variable domain, with the rest looked up from reference TRBV5-1 and TRBJ1-2, is KAGVTQTPRYLIKTRGQQVTLSCSPISGHRSVSWYQQTPGQGLQFLFEYFSETQRNKGNFPGRFSGRQFSNSRSEMNVSTLELGDSALYLCASSLSPGSGNGYTFGSGTRLTVV.

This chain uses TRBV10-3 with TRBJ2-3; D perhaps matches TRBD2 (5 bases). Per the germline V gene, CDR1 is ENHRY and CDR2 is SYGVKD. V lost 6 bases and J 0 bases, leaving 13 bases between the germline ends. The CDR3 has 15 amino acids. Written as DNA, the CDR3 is TGTGCCATCAGCCTGCTAGCAAGTAGCACAGATACGCAGTATTTT. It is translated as CAISLLASSTDTQYF.

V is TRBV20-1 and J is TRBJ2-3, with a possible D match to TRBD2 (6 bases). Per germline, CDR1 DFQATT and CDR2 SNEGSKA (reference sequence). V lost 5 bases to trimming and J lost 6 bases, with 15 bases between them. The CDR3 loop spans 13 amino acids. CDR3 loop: CSAPWTGDDTQYF. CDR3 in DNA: TGCAGTGCTCCATGGACGGGGGACGATACGCAGTATTTT.

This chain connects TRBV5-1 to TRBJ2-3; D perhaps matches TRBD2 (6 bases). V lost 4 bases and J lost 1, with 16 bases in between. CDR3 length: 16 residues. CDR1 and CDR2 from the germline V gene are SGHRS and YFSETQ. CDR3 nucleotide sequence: TGCGCCAGCAGCCGCACCACACCGGGGGGCACAGATACGCAGTATTTT. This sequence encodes CASSRTTPGGTDTQYF.

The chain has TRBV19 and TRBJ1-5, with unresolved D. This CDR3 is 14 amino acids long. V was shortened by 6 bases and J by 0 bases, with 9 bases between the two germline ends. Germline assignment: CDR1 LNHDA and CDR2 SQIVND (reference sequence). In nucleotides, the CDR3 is TGTGCCAGTAGCCGGACTGATAGCAATCAGCCCCAGCATTTT. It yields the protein CASSRTDSNQPQHF.

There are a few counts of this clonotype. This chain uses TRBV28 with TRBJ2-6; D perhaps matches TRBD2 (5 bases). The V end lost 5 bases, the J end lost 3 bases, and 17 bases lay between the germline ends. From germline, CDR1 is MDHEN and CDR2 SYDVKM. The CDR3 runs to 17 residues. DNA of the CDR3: TGTGCCAGCAGTCTCGGTCGGCACGGGGTTGGGGCCAACGTCCTGACTTTC. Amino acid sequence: CASSLGRHGVGANVLTF.

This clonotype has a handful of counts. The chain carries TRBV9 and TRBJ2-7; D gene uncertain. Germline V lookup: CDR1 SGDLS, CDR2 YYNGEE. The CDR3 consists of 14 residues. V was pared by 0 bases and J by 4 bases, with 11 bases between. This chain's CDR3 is CASSVGGEVYEQYF. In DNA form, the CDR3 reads TGTGCCAGCAGCGTAGGTGGAGAAGTTTACGAGCAGTACTTC.

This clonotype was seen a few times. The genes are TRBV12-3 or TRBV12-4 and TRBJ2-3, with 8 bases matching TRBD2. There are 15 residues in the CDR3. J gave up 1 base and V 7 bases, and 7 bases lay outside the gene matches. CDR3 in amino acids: CASTQLRGGTDTQYF. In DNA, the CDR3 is TGTGCCAGCACCCAACTGCGGGGGGGCACAGATACGCAGTATTTT.

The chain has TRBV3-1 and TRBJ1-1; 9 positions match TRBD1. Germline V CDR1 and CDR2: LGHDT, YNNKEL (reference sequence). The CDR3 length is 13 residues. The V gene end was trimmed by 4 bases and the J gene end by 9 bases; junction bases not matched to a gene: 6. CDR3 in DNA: TGTGCCAGCAGCCCTCGGGACAGGGAAAAAGCTTTCTTT. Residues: CASSPRDREKAFF. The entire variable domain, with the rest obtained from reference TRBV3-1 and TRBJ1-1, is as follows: DTAVSQTPKYLVTQMGNDKSIKCEQNLGHDTMYWYKQDSKKFLKIMFSYNNKELIINETVPNRFSPKSPDKAHLNLHINSLELGDSAVYFCASSPRDREKAFFGQGTRLTVV.

The CDR3 bases are TGTGCCAGCAGCTTGGCCAGGGGTAATTCACCCCTCCACTTT. It specifies CASSLARGNSPLHF. The rearrangement joins TRBV5-5 to TRBJ1-6; D is perhaps TRBD1 (6 bases). CDR3 length: 14 amino acids. The germline V and J ends were trimmed by 0 bases and 6 bases, with 7 bases remaining between them. The germline V gene encodes CDR1 SGHKS and CDR2 YYEKEE (reference sequence).